These T cell receptor beta chains were read from a single sample in a study of blood T cell repertoires in COVID-19. Some clones are missing from TCRdb's copy, which holds only in-frame ones; the method was immunoSEQ multiplex PCR. This sample has some 31,000 clones; over 70% occur once, and the top ten carry around 3.2%. Sequenced sample: peripheral blood. These receptors were taken from a man in his sixties or seventies with COVID-19, enrolled during active disease. CDR3s include the opening cysteine and the closing phenylalanine or tryptophan. Each record gives: V gene, J gene, clone size, D gene, CDR3 DNA, CDR3 protein. D genes are given only for firm matches. Expanded clones get a size class; other rows say once, few or many, or leave the size out.

TRBV28	TRBJ1-1	few	NA	TGTGCCAGCAAGGGGGGGGGCACTGAAGCTTTCTTT	CASKGGGTEAFF
TRBV3-1/TRBV3-2	TRBJ2-5	few	TRBD2	TGTGCCAGCAGCCTCTCAGCGGGAGTCGGGGAGACCCAGTACTTC	CASSLSAGVGETQYF
TRBV7-6	TRBJ2-7	NA	TRBD2	TGTGCCAGCAGCCCACCAGGCGGGAGGGCCTCCGAGCAGTACTTC	CASSPPGGRASEQYF
TRBV11-2	TRBJ2-4	NA	NA	TGTGCCAGCAGCTTAGCCCCAGGGGGAGGAAACATTCAGTACTTC	CASSLAPGGGNIQYF
TRBV10-1	TRBJ2-7	medium-sized	NA	TGCGCCAGCAGTGAAAACAGAGCCTACGAGCAGTACTTC	CASSENRAYEQYF
TRBV11-2	TRBJ1-4	NA	TRBD1	TGTGCCAGCAGCCAAGGAGCAGGGGGCTATGGTGAAAAACTGTTTTTT	CASSQGAGGYGEKLFF
TRBV5-1	TRBJ1-6	NA	NA	TGCGCCAGCAGCTTGGGCTCCCCGGGGAATTCACCCCTCCACTTT	CASSLGSPGNSPLHF
TRBV6-5	TRBJ2-5	once	NA	TGTGCCAGCAGTTACTTAGGGGATCATGAGACCCAGTACTTC	CASSYLGDHETQYF
TRBV5-8	TRBJ1-2	once	NA	TGTGCCAGCAGCCGAGGAGCAGTCTACTATGGCTACACCTTC	CASSRGAVYYGYTF
TRBV7-3	TRBJ1-1	NA	TRBD1	TGTGCCAGCAGCCATGGACAGGGATCCAGAGCTTTCTTT	CASSHGQGSRAFF
TRBV7-6	TRBJ1-1	NA	NA	TGTGCCAGCAGCCTGGCCCTGAACACTGAAGCTTTCTTT	CASSLALNTEAFF
TRBV11-2	TRBJ1-2	NA	TRBD1	TGTGCCAGCAGCTCTTGGACAGGGACCAACTATGGCTACACCTTC	CASSSWTGTNYGYTF
TRBV10-3	TRBJ1-5	few	NA	TGTGCCATCAGTGAGGGGAGAAGGAATAGCAATCAGCCCCAGCATTTT	CAISEGRRNSNQPQHF
TRBV5-1	TRBJ1-3	NA	NA	TGCGCCAGCAGCTTGGATGGGACTGTTTTCTCTGGAAACACCATATATTTT	CASSLDGTVFSGNTIYF
TRBV27	TRBJ1-2	NA	NA	TGTGCCAGCAGTTCACAGTTTAACTATGGCTACACCTTC	CASSSQFNYGYTF
TRBV19	TRBJ2-1	NA	TRBD2	TGTGCCAGTAGAGGGACTAGCGGGAGACCCTTCTACAATGAGCAGTTCTTC	CASRGTSGRPFYNEQFF
TRBV30	TRBJ1-2	few	NA	TGTGCCTGGAGTGACGGGGTCAACTATGGCTACACCTTC	CAWSDGVNYGYTF
TRBV30	TRBJ1-6	few	NA	TGTGCCTGGAGTAAGGGAGGAAGCTCCTATAATTCACCCCTCCACTTT	CAWSKGGSSYNSPLHF
TRBV21-1	TRBJ2-7	NA	NA	TGTGCCAGCAGCTCACCGGGACAGGGCGAGGCCGAGCAGTACTTC	CASSSPGQGEAEQYF
TRBV27	TRBJ1-2	NA	NA	TGTGCCAGCAGTTTATCTCGGGGGTATGGCTACACCTTC	CASSLSRGYGYTF
TRBV7-2	TRBJ2-7	NA	NA	TGTGCCAGCAGCTTTCGGACGGGAACCTACGAGCAGTACTTC	CASSFRTGTYEQYF
TRBV18	TRBJ2-1	NA	TRBD1	TGTGCCAGCTCCCCTGGACAGGGCCTATACAATGAGCAGTTCTTC	CASSPGQGLYNEQFF
TRBV5-4	TRBJ1-2	NA	NA	TGTGCCAGCAGTGTGGGCAGGGAGGCTAACTATGGCTACACCTTC	CASSVGREANYGYTF
TRBV28	TRBJ1-2	NA	TRBD1	TGTGCCAGCAGTTTCTATGCGGGACAGGGTCCTGGCTACACCTTC	CASSFYAGQGPGYTF
TRBV7-2	TRBJ2-5	NA	TRBD1	TGTGCCAGCAGCCAACAGGGGGCTGAGACCCAGTACTTC	CASSQQGAETQYF
TRBV6-5	TRBJ1-2	NA	NA	TGTGCCAGCACTTCCCGGCAGGGGATCTATGGCTACACCTTC	CASTSRQGIYGYTF
TRBV7-9	TRBJ2-2	NA	NA	TGTGCCAGCAGCTTGGATGGGAGCCTCACCGGGGAGCTGTTTTTT	CASSLDGSLTGELFF
TRBV4-3	TRBJ2-3	NA	TRBD1	TGCGCCAGCAGCCGGGGACAGGAAAGCACAGATACGCAGTATTTT	CASSRGQESTDTQYF
TRBV2	TRBJ1-2	few	NA	TGTGCCAGCAGTGAAGCGCGGGGGGCCTATGGCTACACCTTC	CASSEARGAYGYTF
TRBV7-9	TRBJ2-3	NA	TRBD1	TGTGCCAGCAGCTCCCACAGGGGGCATAACACAGATACGCAGTATTTT	CASSSHRGHNTDTQYF
TRBV11-2	TRBJ2-7	NA	TRBD2	TGTGCCAGCAGCTTAGAAATGGGACTAGCCGAGCAGTACTTC	CASSLEMGLAEQYF
TRBV27	TRBJ1-5	NA	NA	TGTGCCAGCAGTTGGGATGTCAGCGGTCAGCCCCAGCATTTT	CASSWDVSGQPQHF
TRBV18	TRBJ1-1	NA	TRBD1	TGTGCCAGCTCACCACGACAGGGTGGCACTGAAGCTTTCTTT	CASSPRQGGTEAFF
TRBV5-1	TRBJ2-3	NA	TRBD2	TGCGCCAGCAGCTTGGCCCTAGCGGGAGTCGGCACAGATACGCAGTATTTT	CASSLALAGVGTDTQYF
TRBV6-1	TRBJ2-3	NA	NA	TGTGCCAGCAGTGAACAGGGGCTCGGTGGAGTAGATACGCAGTATTTT	CASSEQGLGGVDTQYF
TRBV19	TRBJ1-1	NA	TRBD1	TGTGCCAGTAGTATTCAGAGGGGGCGCGGACCTGAAGCTTTCTTT	CASSIQRGRGPEAFF
TRBV5-1	TRBJ1-6	NA	TRBD1	TGCGCCAGCAGCTTGGCAGGGACAGGGGAGGAACCCCTCCACTTT	CASSLAGTGEEPLHF
TRBV9	TRBJ2-7	NA	TRBD2	TGTGCCAGCAGCGTAGGACTAGCGGCCTACGAGCAGTACTTC	CASSVGLAAYEQYF
TRBV5-1	TRBJ1-1	NA	TRBD1	TGCGCCAGCAACAGGGGCGAGGGCACTGAAGCTTTCTTT	CASNRGEGTEAFF
TRBV5-4	TRBJ2-7	NA	NA	TGTGCCAGCAGCTTGGCAGGTCCGGACGAGCAGTACTTC	CASSLAGPDEQYF
TRBV12-5	TRBJ2-2	few	TRBD1	TGTGCTAGTGGTTTGTTACCCGGGACAGGGATAGGTAACACCGGGGAGCTGTTTTTT	CASGLLPGTGIGNTGELFF
TRBV30	TRBJ1-6	NA	TRBD1	TGTGCCTGGAGTTGGACAGGACAGGGCCTGTGGCCCCTCCACTTT	CAWSWTGQGLWPLHF